The subject of this entry is one TCR beta chain. The data are from a study of T cells expressing NK-cell markers. Production of TCR beta cDNA relied on 5'RACE template switching with UMIs. TCRdb re-called the 5' RACE reads and catalogs CDR3 proteins one per entry, DNA excluded. Its table lists about 260,000 distinct CDR3 sequences. The CDR3 contains 14 residues. The rearrangement uses TRBV12-3 or TRBV12-4 and TRBJ2-3; there is no DNA to check the TCRdb D call of TRBD1. The source of this sequence is a man aged 18 to 29 in good health. The sample taken for sequencing was blood T cells: a sorted CD56 or NKG2C T cell subset, CD4+ or CD8+ T cells, or bulk PBMC T cells (not recorded which). CDR3: CASRPTQGTDTQYF.